This TCR beta chain was found in a study of T cell responses to AZD1222 COVID-19 vaccine (TCRdb year 2021). Describing the broader study: A total of over 230 trial participants underwent TCR sequencing, of whom roughly 210 received two doses of AZD1222 and around 25 received two doses of the MenACWY control vaccine. Enrollment into the trials was organized by age into subgroups of 18-55, 56-69 and 70-plus years, and those subgroups contained around 150, 28 and 57 TCR-sequenced participants, respectively.

The CDR3 regions of human TCRbeta chains were analyzed by immunosequencing. The authors' pipeline ran thus. TCRs in the repertoires were matched against a reference library of SARS-CoV-2-specific TCRs that had been generated with the MIRA antigen-specificity platform. Breadth meant the fraction of unique TCRs that were SARS-CoV-2-associated, whereas depth meant the fraction of total T cells that were SARS-CoV-2-associated. Using the MIRA data, each spike-specific TCR was mapped to the spike region that the TCR reacts to and placed in a CD4 or CD8 class. Log10-transformed breadth and depth values were compared by one-way ANOVA with Sidak's multiple comparisons tests. Sourced from immuneACCESS, this table was stored by TCRdb with only in-frame sequences that have V and J called. A share of the clones is absent; for the studies checked, an unresolved V gene accounts for under half, and the remainder has no known explanation. The D gene and trimming were derived from the DNA, and the V and J assignments and clone size from that table. Across this sample there are over 120,000 clones, with around 83% seen only once. Approximately 5% of the sample lies in the top ten.

What the time point label conveys for this sample: about 28 days (+/-7) after the second vaccine dose. AZD1222 recipients whose second dose came at about 4 weeks and those whose second dose came at about 12 weeks were combined into one group, since spike-specific TCR depth and breadth did not differ between the two schedules. Vaccinee samples came from UK trials COV001 and COV002, including a single-blind randomized controlled phase 2/3 trial of AZD1222 (ChAdOx1 nCoV-19) in healthy adults. Trial participant PBMC samples were collected at day 0 and day 28 after the second dose for TCRbeta chain sequencing. What the research found in general, with its limitations: Most participants were white British and females outnumbered males, and the authors suggested that clonal diversity may have been underestimated. In the small 56-69-year group, the increase in depth fell short of significance, most likely because of low power. Conclusions about previously exposed vaccinees are limited because only a handful of AZD1222 recipients were SARS-CoV-2 seropositive at baseline. No day 14 peak-response samples were available, so repertoires were characterized only after the peak T cell response. The whole spike protein was spanned by vaccine-associated CD4 TCRs, and dominant responses were seen in regions 160-218 and 743-854. Nearly half of unique spike-specific TCRs reportedly recognized epitopes outside regions mutated in the B.1.351 and B.1.1.7 variants. After two AZD1222 doses, both the breadth and the depth of spike-specific TCRs were significantly higher than at day 0 and than in MenACWY recipients.

A remark on this clone: No cognate antigen has been identified for it. There are no base qualities to consult, and no much larger clone falls within one base.

Here the sequenced sample was peripheral blood, taken 28 days after the second AZD1222 dose. The sequence was obtained from an adult who received the AZD1222 COVID-19 vaccine.

The encoded CDR3 is CASRVSDYTEAFF. Here is the DNA: TGTGCCAGCAGGGTCAGCGATTACACTGAAGCTTTCTTT. The sequence joins TRBV6-5 to TRBJ1-1; no D gene is confidently identified. Sequences MNHEY (CDR1) and SVGAGI (CDR2) are obtained from the germline V gene. The CDR3 spans 13 residues, from the cysteine through the phenylalanine. The sequence is cut down to CDR3 DNA, 39 bases in frame from base 1. The germline ends are 11 bases apart after V is trimmed by 6 bases and J by 3 bases.